This T cell receptor beta chain was recorded in a study of early T cells in non-severe SARS-CoV-2 infection. Findings and limits, study-wide: Comparison of clonotypes with VDJdb favored anti-spike CD8 responses while missing private and CD4 specificities.

MiXCR, run by TCRdb on the 5' RACE reads, gives a single entry per CDR3 protein. The sample records around 56,000 distinct CDR3 sequences, roughly 7.6% being singletons. This clonotype was recorded at least ten times. As yet, its antigen is unknown. The sequencing used whole blood, collected at baseline. The TCR was taken from an adult who was a healthcare worker with PCR-confirmed SARS-CoV-2 infection or an uninfected control (not recorded which).

The CDR3 coding sequence is TGTGCCAGCAGTTTAAGAGGGAGAACCTACAATGAGCAGTTCTTC. The encoded protein is CASSLRGRTYNEQFF. The chain combines TRBV27 with TRBJ2-1; TRBD2 might be the D (5 bases). The V end lost 2 bases, the J end lost 2 bases, and 10 bases lay between the germline ends. This CDR3 spans 15 amino acids. Germline V gene lookup returns CDR1 MNHEY and CDR2 SMNVEV (reference sequence).